Listed here are 6 T cell receptor beta chains from one sample, sequenced in a study of neurological immune-mediated disorders. Via MiXCR, TCRdb re-called the 5' RACE reads, giving one row per CDR3 protein. Of some 60,000 distinct CDR3 sequences listed, approximately 4% are singletons. Specimen: PBMCs. These receptors were taken from a woman aged 25 to 45 with multiple sclerosis.

This clonotype came up many times. The genes are TRBV10-2 and TRBJ2-1, with D possibly being TRBD2 (6 bases). Trimming pared 11 bases from V and 10 bases from J, leaving 24 bases between. Germline assignment: CDR1 WSHSY and CDR2 SAAADI. The CDR3 totals 14 residues. The CDR3, as DNA: TGCGCCTGCCGGGGACTCCAGCTTACGTGGGAGCAGTTCTTC. It codes for CACRGLQLTWEQFF.

This clonotype has ten or more counts. The genes are TRBV15 and TRBJ1-3, with D hard to call. CDR1 LNHNV and CDR2 YYDKDF come from the germline V gene (reference sequence). Between the trimmed V and J ends, which lost 2 bases and 0 bases, there was a span of 11 bases. The length of the CDR3 is 16 residues. CDR3 loop: CATSRLPWFSGNTIYF. Written as DNA, the CDR3 is TGTGCCACCAGCAGACTCCCCTGGTTCTCTGGAAACACCATATATTTT.

This clonotype was recorded at least ten times. The chain recombines TRBV7-2 with TRBJ2-7; either TRBD1 or TRBD2 may fit D (5 bases each). This CDR3 is 14 amino acids long. Per germline, CDR1 SGHTA and CDR2 FQGNSA. With 1 base removed from V and 2 bases from J, the gap between germline ends came to 9 bases. The CDR3 here is CASSLGQGAYEQYF. Here the CDR3 DNA reads TGTGCCAGCAGCTTAGGTCAGGGAGCCTACGAGCAGTACTTC.

This clonotype was observed at least ten times. This chain links TRBV2 with TRBJ2-1; 10 positions agree with TRBD1. The V segment lost 6 bases and the J segment 5 bases; nucleotides outside the gene matches: 7. The CDR3 loop spans 15 amino acids. The germline CDR1 and CDR2 sequences are SNHLY and FYNNEI. CDR3 amino acids: CASRTDRGSNNEQFF. The DNA for the CDR3 is TGTGCCAGCAGAACGGACAGGGGGTCGAACAATGAGCAGTTCTTC.

Remarks on this clonotype: This may be a read error, as it is one base from a much larger clone. The chain has TRBV20-1 and TRBJ1-2; TRBD1 might be the D (5 bases). The CDR3 runs to 14 residues. V was shortened by 0 bases and J by 8 bases, with 16 bases between the two germline ends. The germline gives CDR1 DFQATT, CDR2 SNEGSKA (reference sequence). CDR3 amino acids: CSAREGESLRGYTF. Here the CDR3 DNA reads TGCAGTGCTAGAGAGGGGGAAAGCCTAAGGGGCTACACCTTC.

This clonotype appeared a few times. A read error may explain this, as a much larger clone is one base away. The chain is built from TRBV28 and TRBJ1-1; 10 bases fit TRBD1. CDR1 and CDR2 (germline): MDHEN, SYDVKM. The CDR3 is made up of 11 amino acids. V lost 7 bases and J lost 10; bases outside the gene matches: 3. CDR3 protein: CASTGQGRAFF. In DNA form, the CDR3 reads TGTGCCAGCACGGGACAGGGGAGAGCTTTCTTT.